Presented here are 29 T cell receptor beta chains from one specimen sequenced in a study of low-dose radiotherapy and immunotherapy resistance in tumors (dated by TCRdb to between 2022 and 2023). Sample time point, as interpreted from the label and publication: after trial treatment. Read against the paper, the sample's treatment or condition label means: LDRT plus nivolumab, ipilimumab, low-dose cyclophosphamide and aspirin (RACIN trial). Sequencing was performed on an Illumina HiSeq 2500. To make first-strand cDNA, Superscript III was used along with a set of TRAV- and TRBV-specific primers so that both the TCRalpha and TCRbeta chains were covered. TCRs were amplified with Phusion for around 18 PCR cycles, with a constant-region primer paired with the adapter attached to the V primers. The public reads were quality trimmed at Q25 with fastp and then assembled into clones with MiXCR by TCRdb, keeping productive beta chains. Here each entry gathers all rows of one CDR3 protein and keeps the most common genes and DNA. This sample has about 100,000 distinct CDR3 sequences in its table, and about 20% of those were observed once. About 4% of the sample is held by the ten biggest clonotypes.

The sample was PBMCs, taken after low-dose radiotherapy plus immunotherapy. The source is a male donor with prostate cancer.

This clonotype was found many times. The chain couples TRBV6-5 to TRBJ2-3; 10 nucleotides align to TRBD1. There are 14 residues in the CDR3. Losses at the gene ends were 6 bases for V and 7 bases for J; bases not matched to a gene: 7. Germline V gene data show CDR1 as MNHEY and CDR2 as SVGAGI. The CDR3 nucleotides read TGTGCCAGCAGGCCGACAGGGGGCAGGAATACGCAGTATTTT. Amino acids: CASRPTGGRNTQYF.

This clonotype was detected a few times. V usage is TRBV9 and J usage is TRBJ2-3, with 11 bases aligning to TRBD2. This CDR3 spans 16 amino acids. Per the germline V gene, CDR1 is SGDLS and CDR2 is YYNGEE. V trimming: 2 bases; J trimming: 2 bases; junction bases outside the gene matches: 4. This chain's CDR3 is CASSVTSGTSTDTQYF. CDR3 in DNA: TGTGCCAGCAGCGTGACTAGCGGGACTTCCACAGATACGCAGTATTTT.

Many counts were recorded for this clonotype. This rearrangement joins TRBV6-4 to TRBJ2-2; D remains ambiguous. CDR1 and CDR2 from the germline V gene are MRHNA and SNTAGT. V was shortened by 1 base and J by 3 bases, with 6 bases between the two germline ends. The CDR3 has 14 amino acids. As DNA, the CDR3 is TGTGCCAGCAGTGACTGGCCCGACACCGGGGAGCTGTTTTTT. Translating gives CASSDWPDTGELFF.

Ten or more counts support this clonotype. The CDR3 loop reads CASSLAQGNEQFF. CDR3 coding DNA: TGCGCCAGCAGCTTGGCTCAGGGTAATGAGCAGTTCTTC. The gene calls are TRBV5-1 and TRBJ2-1, with TRBD1 as a possible D gene (5 bases). Germline V CDR1 and CDR2: SGHRS, YFSETQ. The V gene lost 0 bases and the J gene lost 7 bases, with 8 bases spanning the gap. The CDR3 consists of 13 residues.

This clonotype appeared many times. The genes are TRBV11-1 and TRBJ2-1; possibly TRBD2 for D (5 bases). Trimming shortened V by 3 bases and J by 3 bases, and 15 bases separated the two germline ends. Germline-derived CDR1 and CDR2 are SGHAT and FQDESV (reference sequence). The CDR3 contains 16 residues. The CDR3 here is CASSFGGEWGYNEQFF. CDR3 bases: TGTGCCAGCAGCTTCGGAGGCGAATGGGGCTACAATGAGCAGTTCTTC.

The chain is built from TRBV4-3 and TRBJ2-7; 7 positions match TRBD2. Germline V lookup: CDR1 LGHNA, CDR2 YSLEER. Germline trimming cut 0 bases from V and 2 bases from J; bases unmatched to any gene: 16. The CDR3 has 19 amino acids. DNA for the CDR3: TGCGCCAGCAGCCAAGATCTCCCCTGGGCTAGCGGAGGGACCTACGAGCAGTACTTC. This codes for CASSQDLPWASGGTYEQYF.

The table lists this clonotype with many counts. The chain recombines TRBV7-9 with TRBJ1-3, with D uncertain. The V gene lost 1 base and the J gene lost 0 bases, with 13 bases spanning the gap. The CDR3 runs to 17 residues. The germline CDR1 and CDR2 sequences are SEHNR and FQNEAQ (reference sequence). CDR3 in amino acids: CASSLDLEGISGNTIYF. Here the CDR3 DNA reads TGTGCCAGCAGCTTAGACCTGGAAGGGATCTCTGGAAACACCATATATTTT.

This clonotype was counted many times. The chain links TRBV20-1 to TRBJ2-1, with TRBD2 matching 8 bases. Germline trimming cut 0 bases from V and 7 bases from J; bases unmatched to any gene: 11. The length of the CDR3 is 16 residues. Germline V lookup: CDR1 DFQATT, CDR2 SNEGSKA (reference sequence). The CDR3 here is CSAREGSGDLGNEQFF. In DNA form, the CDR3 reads TGCAGTGCTAGAGAGGGTAGCGGGGATTTAGGGAATGAGCAGTTCTTC.

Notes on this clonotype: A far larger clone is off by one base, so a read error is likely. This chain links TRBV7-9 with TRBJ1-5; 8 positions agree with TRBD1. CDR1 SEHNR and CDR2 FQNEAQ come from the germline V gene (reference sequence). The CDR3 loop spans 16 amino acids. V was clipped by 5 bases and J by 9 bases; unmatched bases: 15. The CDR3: CASSPTTTGGGLPQHF. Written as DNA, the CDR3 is TGTGCCAGCAGCCCGACGACCACAGGGGGAGGGCTGCCCCAGCATTTT.

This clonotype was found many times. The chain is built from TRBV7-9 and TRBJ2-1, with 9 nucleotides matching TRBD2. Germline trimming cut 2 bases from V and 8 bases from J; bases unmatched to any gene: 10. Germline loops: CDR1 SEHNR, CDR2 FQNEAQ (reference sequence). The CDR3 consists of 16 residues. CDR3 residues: CASSLPSGGFLDEQFF. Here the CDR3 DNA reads TGTGCCAGCAGCTTACCCAGCGGGGGGTTTCTCGATGAGCAGTTCTTC.

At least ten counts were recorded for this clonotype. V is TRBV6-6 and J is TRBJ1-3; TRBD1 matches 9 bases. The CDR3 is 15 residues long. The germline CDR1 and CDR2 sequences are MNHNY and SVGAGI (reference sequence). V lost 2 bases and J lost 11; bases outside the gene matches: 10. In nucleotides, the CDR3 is TGTGCCAGCAGTTACCGACCCGGGACAGGGAACGCCATATATTTT. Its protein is CASSYRPGTGNAIYF.

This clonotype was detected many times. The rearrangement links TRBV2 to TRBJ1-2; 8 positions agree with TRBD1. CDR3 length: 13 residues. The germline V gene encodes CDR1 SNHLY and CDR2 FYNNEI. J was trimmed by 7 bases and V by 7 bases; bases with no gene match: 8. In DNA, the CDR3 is TGTGCCAGCAAGGCGGGACAGGTCGCTGGCTACACCTTC. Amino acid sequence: CASKAGQVAGYTF.

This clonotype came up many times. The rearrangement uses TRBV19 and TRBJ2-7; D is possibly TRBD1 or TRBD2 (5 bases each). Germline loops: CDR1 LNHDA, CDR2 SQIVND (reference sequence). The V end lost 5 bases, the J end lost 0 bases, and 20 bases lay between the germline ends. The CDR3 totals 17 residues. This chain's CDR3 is CASSDSPGPKSSYEQYF. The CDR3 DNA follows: TGTGCCAGTAGTGATTCACCGGGACCGAAGAGCTCCTACGAGCAGTACTTC.

Here the CDR3 reads CASSPAGQSYNEQFF. In DNA form, the CDR3 reads TGTGCCAGCTCACCCGCCGGACAGAGCTACAATGAGCAGTTCTTC. This rearrangement joins TRBV18 to TRBJ2-1; possible D gene TRBD1, 6 bases. CDR3 length: 15 amino acids. Germline V gene sequence: CDR1 KGHSH, CDR2 LQKENI. V was clipped by 3 bases and J by 3 bases, with 12 bases between them.

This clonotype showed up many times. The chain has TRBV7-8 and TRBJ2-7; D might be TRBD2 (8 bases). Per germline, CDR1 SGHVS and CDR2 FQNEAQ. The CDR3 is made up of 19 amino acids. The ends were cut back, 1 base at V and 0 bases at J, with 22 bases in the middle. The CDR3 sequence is CASSLEGLGGTGGSYEQYF. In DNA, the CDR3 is TGTGCCAGCAGCTTAGAGGGACTAGGGGGCACCGGGGGCTCCTACGAGCAGTACTTC.

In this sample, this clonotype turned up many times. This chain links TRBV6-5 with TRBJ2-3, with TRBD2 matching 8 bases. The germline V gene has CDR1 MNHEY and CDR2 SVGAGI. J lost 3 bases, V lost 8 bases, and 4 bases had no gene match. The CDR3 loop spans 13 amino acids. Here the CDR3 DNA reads TGTGCCAGCTCGGGGGGGCCAACAGATACGCAGTATTTT. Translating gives CASSGGPTDTQYF.

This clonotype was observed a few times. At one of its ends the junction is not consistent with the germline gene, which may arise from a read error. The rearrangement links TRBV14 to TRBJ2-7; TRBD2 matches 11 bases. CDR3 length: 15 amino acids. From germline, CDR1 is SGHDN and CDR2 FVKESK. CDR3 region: CASSQGTSGSYEQYF. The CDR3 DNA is TGTGCCAGCAGTCAAGGGACTAGCGGTTCCTACGAGCAGTACTTC.

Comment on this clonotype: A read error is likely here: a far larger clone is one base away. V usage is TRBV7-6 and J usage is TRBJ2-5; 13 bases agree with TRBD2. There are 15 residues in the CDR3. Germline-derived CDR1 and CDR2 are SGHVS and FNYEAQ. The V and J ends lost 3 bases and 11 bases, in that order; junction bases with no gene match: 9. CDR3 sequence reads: CASSFTSGGAGEQYF. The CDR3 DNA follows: TGTGCCAGCAGCTTTACTAGCGGGGGGGCGGGTGAGCAGTACTTC.

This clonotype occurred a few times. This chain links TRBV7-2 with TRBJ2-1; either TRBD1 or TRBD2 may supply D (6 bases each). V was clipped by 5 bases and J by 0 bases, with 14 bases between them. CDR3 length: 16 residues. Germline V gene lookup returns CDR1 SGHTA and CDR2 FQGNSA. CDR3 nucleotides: TGTGCCAGCAGCCTACACGGGGGCCGCTCCTACAATGAGCAGTTCTTC. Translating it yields CASSLHGGRSYNEQFF.

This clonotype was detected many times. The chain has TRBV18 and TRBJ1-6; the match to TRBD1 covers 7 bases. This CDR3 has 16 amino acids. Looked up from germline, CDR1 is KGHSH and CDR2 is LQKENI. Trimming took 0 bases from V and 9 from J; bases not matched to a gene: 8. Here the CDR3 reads CASSPPGNRGASPLHF. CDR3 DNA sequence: TGTGCCAGCTCACCACCGGGCAACAGGGGAGCTTCACCCCTCCACTTT.

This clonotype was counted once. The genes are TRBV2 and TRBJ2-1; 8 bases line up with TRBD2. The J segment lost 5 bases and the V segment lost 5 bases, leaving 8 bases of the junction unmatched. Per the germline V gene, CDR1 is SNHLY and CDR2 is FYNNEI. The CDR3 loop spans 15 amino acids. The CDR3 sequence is CASSLLAGTNNEQFF. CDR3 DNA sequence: TGTGCCAGCAGTCTTTTAGCGGGGACAAACAATGAGCAGTTCTTC.

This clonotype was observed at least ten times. CDR3 region: CASSLGHRVGETQYF. CDR3 in DNA: TGTGCCAGCAGCTTGGGGCACAGGGTTGGTGAGACCCAGTACTTC. V is TRBV13 and J is TRBJ2-5, with D possibly TRBD1 on 6 matching bases. V lost 3 bases to trimming and J lost 5 bases, with 16 bases between them. Looked up from germline, CDR1 is PRHDT and CDR2 is FYEKMQ (reference sequence). The CDR3 covers 15 residues. Full variable domain (missing parts from reference TRBV13 and TRBJ2-5): AAGVIQSPRHLIKEKRETATLKCYPIPRHDTVYWYQQGPGQDPQFLISFYEKMQSDKGSIPDRFSAQQFSDYHSELNMSSLELGDSALYFCASSLGHRVGETQYFGPGTRLLVL.

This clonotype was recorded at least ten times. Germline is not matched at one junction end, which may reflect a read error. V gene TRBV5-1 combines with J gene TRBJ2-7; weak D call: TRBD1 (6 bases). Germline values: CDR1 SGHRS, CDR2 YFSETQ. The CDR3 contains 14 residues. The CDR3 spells CASSTQGSSYEQYF. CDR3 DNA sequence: TGTGCCAGCAGCACACAGGGATCCTCCTACGAGCAGTACTTC.

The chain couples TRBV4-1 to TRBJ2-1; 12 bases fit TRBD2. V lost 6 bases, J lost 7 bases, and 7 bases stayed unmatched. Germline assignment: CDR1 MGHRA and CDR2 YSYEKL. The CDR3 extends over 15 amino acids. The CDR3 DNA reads TGCGCCAGCAGTCGACTAGCGGGAGTAGTTAATGAGCAGTTCTTC. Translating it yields CASSRLAGVVNEQFF.

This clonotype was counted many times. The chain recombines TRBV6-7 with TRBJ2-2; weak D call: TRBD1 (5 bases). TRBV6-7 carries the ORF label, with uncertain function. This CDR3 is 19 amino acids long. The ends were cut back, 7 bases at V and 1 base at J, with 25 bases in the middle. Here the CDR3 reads CASTSGQGKMKENTGELFF. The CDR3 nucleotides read TGTGCCAGCACCTCCGGCCAGGGAAAAATGAAGGAGAACACCGGGGAGCTGTTTTTT.

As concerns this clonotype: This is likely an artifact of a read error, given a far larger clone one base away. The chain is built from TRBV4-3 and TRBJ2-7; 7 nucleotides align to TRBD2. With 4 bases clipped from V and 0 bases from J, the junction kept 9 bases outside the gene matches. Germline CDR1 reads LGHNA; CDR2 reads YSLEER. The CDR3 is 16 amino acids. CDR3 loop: CASSPGLAVFSYEQYF. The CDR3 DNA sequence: TGCGCCAGCAGCCCGGGGCTAGCGGTTTTCTCCTACGAGCAGTACTTC.

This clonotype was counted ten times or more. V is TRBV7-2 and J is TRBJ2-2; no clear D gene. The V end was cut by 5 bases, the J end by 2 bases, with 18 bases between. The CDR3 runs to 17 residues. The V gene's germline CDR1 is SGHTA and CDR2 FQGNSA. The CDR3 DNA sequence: TGTGCCAGCAGCGCCAACCCCCCCGGGCATAACACCGGGGAGCTGTTTTTT. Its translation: CASSANPPGHNTGELFF. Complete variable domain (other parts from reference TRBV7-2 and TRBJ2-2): GAGVSQSPSNKVTEKGKDVELRCDPISGHTALYWYRQSLGQGLEFLIYFQGNSAPDKSGLPSDRFSAERTGGSVSTLTIQRTQQEDSAVYLCASSANPPGHNTGELFFGEGSRLTVL.

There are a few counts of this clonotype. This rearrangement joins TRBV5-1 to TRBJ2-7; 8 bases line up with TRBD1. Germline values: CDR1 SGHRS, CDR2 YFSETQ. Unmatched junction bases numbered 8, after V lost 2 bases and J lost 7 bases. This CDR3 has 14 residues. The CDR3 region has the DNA TGCGCCAGCAGCTTCGGACAGGGCGGACAAGAGCAGTACTTC. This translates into CASSFGQGGQEQYF.

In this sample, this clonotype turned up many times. This CDR3 is CASSLNPADEQFF. CDR3 DNA sequence: TGTGCCAGCAGCTTAAACCCTGCGGATGAGCAGTTCTTC. V and J are TRBV7-9 and TRBJ2-1, with no clear D. V was pared by 2 bases and J by 8 bases, with 10 bases between. This CDR3 has 13 amino acids. From germline, CDR1 is SEHNR and CDR2 FQNEAQ (reference sequence).